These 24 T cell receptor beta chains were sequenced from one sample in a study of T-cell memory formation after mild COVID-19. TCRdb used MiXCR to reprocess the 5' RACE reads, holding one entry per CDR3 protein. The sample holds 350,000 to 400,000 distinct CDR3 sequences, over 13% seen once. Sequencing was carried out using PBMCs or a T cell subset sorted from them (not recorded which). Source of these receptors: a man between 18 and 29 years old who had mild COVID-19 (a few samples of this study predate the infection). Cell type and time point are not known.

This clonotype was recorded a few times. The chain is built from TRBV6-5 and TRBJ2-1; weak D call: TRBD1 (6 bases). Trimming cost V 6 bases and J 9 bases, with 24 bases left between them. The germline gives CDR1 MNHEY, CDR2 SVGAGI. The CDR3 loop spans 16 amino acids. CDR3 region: CASSFLSRGQTGEQFF. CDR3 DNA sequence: TGTGCCAGCAGCTTCCTCAGCAGGGGTCAGACTGGTGAGCAGTTCTTC.

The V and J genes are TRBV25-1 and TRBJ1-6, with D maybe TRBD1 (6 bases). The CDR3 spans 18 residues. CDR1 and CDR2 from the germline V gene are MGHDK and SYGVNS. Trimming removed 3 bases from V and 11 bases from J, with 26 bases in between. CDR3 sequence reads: CASSDPPGQNSLGAPLHF. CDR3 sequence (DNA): TGTGCCAGCAGTGATCCCCCCGGACAGAATTCCTTAGGGGCACCCCTCCACTTT.

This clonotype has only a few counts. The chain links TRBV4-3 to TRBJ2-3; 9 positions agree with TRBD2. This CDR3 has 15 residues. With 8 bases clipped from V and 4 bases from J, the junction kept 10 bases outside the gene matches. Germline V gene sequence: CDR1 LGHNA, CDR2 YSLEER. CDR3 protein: CASRLLAGGADTQYF. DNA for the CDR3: TGCGCCAGCCGTTTACTAGCGGGTGGCGCAGATACGCAGTATTTT.

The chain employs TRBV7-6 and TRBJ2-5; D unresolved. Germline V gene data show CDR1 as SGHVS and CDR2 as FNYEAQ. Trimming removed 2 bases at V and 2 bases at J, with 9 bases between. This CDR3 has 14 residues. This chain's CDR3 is CASSLFSQQETQYF. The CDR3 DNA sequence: TGTGCCAGCAGCTTATTCTCCCAACAAGAGACCCAGTACTTC. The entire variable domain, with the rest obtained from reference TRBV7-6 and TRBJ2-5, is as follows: GAGVSQSPRYKVTKRGQDVALRCDPISGHVSLYWYRQALGQGPEFLTYFNYEAQQDKSGLPNDRFSAERPEGSISTLTIQRTEQRDSAMYRCASSLFSQQETQYFGPGTRLLVL.

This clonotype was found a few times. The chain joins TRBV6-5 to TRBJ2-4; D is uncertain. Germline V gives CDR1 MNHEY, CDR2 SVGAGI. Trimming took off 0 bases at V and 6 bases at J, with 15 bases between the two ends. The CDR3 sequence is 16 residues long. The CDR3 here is CASSYSPDAGRNIQYF. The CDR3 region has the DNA TGTGCCAGCAGTTACTCTCCCGACGCTGGTCGAAACATTCAGTACTTC.

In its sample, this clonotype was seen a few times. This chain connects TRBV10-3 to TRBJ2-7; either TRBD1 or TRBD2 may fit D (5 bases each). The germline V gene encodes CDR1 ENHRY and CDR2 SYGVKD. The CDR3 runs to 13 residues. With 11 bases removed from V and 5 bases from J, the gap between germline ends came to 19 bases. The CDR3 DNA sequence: TGTGCCGCCCGGGCATACGAGGGACACGAGCAGTACTTC. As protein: CAARAYEGHEQYF.

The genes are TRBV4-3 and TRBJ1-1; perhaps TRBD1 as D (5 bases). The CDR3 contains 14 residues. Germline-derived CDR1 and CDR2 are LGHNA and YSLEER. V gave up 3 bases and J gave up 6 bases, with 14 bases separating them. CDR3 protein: CASSQTVRDSEAFF. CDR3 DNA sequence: TGCGCCAGCAGCCAGACGGTGAGGGACTCTGAAGCTTTCTTT.

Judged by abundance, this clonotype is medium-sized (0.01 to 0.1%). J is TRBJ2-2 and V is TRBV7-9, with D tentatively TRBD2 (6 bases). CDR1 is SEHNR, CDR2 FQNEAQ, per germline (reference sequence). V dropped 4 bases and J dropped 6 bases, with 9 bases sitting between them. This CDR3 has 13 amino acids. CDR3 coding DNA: TGTGCCAGCAGCTACGGGACTCCCGGGGAGCTGTTTTTT. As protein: CASSYGTPGELFF.

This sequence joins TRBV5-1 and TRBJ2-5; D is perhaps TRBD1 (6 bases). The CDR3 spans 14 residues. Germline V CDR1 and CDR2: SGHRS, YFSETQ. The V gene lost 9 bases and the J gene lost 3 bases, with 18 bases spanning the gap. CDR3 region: CATQIGTTKETQYF. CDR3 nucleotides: TGCGCCACCCAAATTGGGACAACGAAAGAGACCCAGTACTTC.

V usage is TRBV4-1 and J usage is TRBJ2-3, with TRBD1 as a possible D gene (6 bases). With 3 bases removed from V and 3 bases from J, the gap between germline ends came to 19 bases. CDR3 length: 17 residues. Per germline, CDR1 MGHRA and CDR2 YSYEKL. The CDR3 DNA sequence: TGCGCCAGCAGCCAGCGAGGGGATGGGGGCTGGACAGATACGCAGTATTTT. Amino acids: CASSQRGDGGWTDTQYF.

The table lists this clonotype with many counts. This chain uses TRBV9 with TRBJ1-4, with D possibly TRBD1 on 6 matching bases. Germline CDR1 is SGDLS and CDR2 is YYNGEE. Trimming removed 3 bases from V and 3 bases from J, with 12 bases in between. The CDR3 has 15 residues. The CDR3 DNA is TGTGCCAGCAGCGATGGGGGGGCCTCTAATGAAAAACTGTTTTTT. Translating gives CASSDGGASNEKLFF.

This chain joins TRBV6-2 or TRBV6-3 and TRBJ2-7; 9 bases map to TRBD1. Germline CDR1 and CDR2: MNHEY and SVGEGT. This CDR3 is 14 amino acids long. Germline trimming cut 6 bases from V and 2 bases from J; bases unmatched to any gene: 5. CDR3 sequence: CASSPDRGAYEQYV. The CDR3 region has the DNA TGTGCCAGCAGCCCCGACAGGGGGGCCTACGAGCAGTACGTC.

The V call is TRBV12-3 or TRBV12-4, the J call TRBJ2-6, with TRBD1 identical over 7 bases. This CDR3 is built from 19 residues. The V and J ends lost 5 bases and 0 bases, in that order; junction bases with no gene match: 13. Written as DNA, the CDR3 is TGTGCCAGCAGTCCGGAACAGGGGCTTTATGTCTCTGGGGCCAACGTCCTGACTTTC. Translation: CASSPEQGLYVSGANVLTF.

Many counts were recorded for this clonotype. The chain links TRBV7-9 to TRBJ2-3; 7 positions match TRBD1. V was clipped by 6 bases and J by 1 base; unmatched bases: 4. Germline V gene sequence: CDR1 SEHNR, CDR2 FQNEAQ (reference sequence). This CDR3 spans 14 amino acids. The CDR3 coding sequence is TGTGCCAGCAGGAATACAGGGGGCACAGATACGCAGTATTTT. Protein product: CASRNTGGTDTQYF.

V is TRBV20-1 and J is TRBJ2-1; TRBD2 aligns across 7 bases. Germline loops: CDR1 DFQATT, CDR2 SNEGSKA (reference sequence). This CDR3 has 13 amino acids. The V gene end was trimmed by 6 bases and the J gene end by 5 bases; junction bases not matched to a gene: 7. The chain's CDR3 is CSAWDYRNNEQFF. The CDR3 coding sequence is TGCAGTGCATGGGACTACCGTAACAATGAGCAGTTCTTC.

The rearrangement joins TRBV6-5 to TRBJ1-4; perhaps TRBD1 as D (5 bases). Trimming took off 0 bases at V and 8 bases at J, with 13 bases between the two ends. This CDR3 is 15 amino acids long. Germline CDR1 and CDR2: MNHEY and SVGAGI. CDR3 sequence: CASSYSRGVREKLFF. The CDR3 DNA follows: TGTGCCAGCAGTTACTCGAGAGGGGTGAGGGAAAAACTGTTTTTT.

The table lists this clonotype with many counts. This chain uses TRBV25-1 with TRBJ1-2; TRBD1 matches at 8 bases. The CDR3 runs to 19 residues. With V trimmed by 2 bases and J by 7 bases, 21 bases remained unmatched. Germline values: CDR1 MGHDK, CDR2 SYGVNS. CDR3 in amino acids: CASSENSPIPPRGLSGYTF. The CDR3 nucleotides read TGTGCCAGCAGTGAAAATTCCCCCATCCCCCCCAGGGGGCTGAGTGGCTACACCTTC.

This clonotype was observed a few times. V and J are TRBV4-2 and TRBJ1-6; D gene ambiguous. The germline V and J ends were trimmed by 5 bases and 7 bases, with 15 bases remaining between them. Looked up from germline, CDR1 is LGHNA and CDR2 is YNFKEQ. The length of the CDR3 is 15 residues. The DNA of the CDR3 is TGTGCCAGCAGCTGGGGAGCGGACGGAAATTCACCCCTCCACTTT. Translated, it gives CASSWGADGNSPLHF.

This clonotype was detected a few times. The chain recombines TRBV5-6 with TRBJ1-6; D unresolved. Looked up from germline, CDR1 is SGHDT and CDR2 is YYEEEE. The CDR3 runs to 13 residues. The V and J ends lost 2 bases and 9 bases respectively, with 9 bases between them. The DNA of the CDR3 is TGTGCCAGCAGCTTACAGCTGGGTTCACCCCTCCACTTT. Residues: CASSLQLGSPLHF.

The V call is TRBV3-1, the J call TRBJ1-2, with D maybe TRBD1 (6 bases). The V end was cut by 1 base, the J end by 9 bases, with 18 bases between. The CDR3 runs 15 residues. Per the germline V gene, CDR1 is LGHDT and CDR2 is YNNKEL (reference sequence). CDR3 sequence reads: CASSQGPQGHLSYTF. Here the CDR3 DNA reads TGTGCCAGCAGCCAAGGCCCCCAGGGACATCTTAGCTACACCTTC.

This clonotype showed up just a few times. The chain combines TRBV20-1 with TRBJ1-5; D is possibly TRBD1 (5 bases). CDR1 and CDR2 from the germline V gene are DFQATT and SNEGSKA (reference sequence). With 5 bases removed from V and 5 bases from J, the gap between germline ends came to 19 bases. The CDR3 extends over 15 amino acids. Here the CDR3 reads CSAPSQGALDQPQHF. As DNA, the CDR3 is TGCAGTGCTCCTTCCCAGGGTGCTTTGGATCAGCCCCAGCATTTT.

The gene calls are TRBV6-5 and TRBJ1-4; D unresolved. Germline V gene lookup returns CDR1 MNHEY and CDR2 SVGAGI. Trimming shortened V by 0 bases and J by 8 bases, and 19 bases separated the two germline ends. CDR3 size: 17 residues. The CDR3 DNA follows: TGTGCCAGCAGTTACTCTCTTACGAGGAGTCTTAAGGAAAAACTGTTTTTT. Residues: CASSYSLTRSLKEKLFF.

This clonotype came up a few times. This CDR3 reads CSAMDRSLAGGRYEQYV. CDR3 bases: TGCAGTGCTATGGACAGGAGTCTAGCGGGGGGACGCTACGAGCAGTACGTC. The chain has TRBV20-1 and TRBJ2-7; TRBD2 matches 11 bases. CDR1 DFQATT and CDR2 SNEGSKA come from the germline V gene (reference sequence). V was clipped by 4 bases and J by 3 bases; unmatched bases: 14. This CDR3 spans 17 amino acids.

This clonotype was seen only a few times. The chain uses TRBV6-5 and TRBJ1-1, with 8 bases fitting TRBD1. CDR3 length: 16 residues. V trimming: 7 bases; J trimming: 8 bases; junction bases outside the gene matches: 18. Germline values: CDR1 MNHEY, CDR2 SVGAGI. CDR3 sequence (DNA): TGTGCCAGCACTCCCGACAGGGGTGGGCTACTAGGGGAAGCTTTCTTT. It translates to CASTPDRGGLLGEAFF.